Described below is a single T cell receptor (beta chain) sequence and its context. Its target is not known. Reverse transcribing all isolated RNA meant expressed TCRB transcripts were sequenced. Deep immunoSEQ sequencing covered naive, central memory and regulatory T cell samples. Assay: immunoSEQ multiplex PCR; the TCRdb copy retains only in-frame clones and omits some. The repertoire has about 650,000 clones, roughly an eighth of them found once; the top ten carry around 0.12%. This sample is drawn from a study of beta chain features in type 1 diabetes. Study-wide points: Compared to healthy donors, patients appeared to have naive, central memory and Treg TCRB repertoires that were more alike. Shorter TCRB CDR3s, moderately but significantly so, were found in Type 1 diabetes patients in all four CD4+ subsets.

With 0 bases removed from V and 0 bases from J, the gap between germline ends came to 7 bases. Germline lookup yields CDR1 SGHNT and CDR2 YYREEE (reference sequence). This CDR3 region has 15 residues. The chain joins TRBV5-4 to TRBJ2-1, with D possibly matching TRBD1 (5 bases). The sequence came from a man in his thirties or forties with type 1 diabetes. Sequencing input: naive CD4+ T cells from blood. CDR3 sequence: CASSLEGNSYNEQFF. The CDR3 DNA follows: TGTGCCAGCAGCTTGGAGGGGAACTCCTACAATGAGCAGTTCTTC.